The 29 T cell receptor beta chains below all came from one sample that was sequenced in a study of T cell responses to AZD1222 COVID-19 vaccine. TCRdb's copy holds only in-frame clones and misses some; the assay was immunoSEQ multiplex PCR. Of some 130,000 clones in the sample, 70% to 90% were seen once. The material sequenced was peripheral blood, taken 28 days after the second AZD1222 dose. The receptors were sampled from an adult who received the AZD1222 COVID-19 vaccine.

The chain has TRBV12-3 or TRBV12-4 and TRBJ2-6; D remains ambiguous. V was trimmed by 5 bases and J by 3 bases, leaving 5 bases between them. The CDR3 is 13 amino acids. The CDR3 DNA sequence: TGTGCCAGCAGTGAGGTTGGGGCCAACGTCCTGACTTTC. Protein: CASSEVGANVLTF.

V gene TRBV7-9 combines with J gene TRBJ1-6; D unresolved. The CDR3 contains 12 residues. V was clipped by 6 bases and J by 7 bases, with 7 bases between them. Germline V gives CDR1 SEHNR, CDR2 FQNEAQ (reference sequence). DNA for the CDR3: TGTGCCAGCAGAAAGGAGAATTCACCCCTCCACTTT. It translates to CASRKENSPLHF.

This clone has only one observation. The J gene is TRBJ1-1, the V gene TRBV2; possibly TRBD1 for D (5 bases). In germline, CDR1 is SNHLY, CDR2 FYNNEI. V dropped 6 bases and J dropped 0 bases, with 14 bases sitting between them. The CDR3 has 15 amino acids. The chain's CDR3 is CASRRRDGVNTEAFF. The CDR3 DNA reads TGTGCCAGCAGACGCCGGGACGGGGTGAACACTGAAGCTTTCTTT.

The rearrangement uses TRBV28 and TRBJ1-2, with 11 bases matching TRBD1. V gave up 5 bases and J gave up 8 bases; unmatched junction bases: 7. Germline values: CDR1 MDHEN, CDR2 SYDVKM. This CDR3 comprises 14 residues. The CDR3 sequence is CASSDGQGAAGYTF. Written as DNA, the CDR3 is TGTGCCAGCAGTGACGGACAGGGGGCGGCGGGCTACACCTTC.

The chain links TRBV25-1 to TRBJ1-1; possible D gene TRBD1, 6 bases. CDR3 length: 16 amino acids. Germline CDR1 MGHDK, CDR2 SYGVNS. V gave up 4 bases and J gave up 5 bases, with 20 bases separating them. The DNA of the CDR3 is TGTGCCAGCAGTGCATCGGCCGGGGCAGGGGTAACTGAAGCTTTCTTT. Translated, it gives CASSASAGAGVTEAFF.

V usage is TRBV18 and J usage is TRBJ1-4; 7 nucleotides align to TRBD1. This CDR3 has 14 amino acids. V lost 1 base and J lost 8; bases outside the gene matches: 4. CDR1 is KGHSH, CDR2 LQKENI, per germline. In nucleotides, the CDR3 is TGTGCCAGCTCACCACGACAGGGAGACGAAAAACTGTTTTTT. Translation gives CASSPRQGDEKLFF.

The chain couples TRBV19 to TRBJ2-2, with TRBD2 matching over 9 bases. Germline V gives CDR1 LNHDA, CDR2 SQIVND (reference sequence). V was clipped by 6 bases and J by 4 bases; unmatched bases: 6. The CDR3 is 15 residues long. For the CDR3, the DNA is TGTGCCAGTAGCCTTAGCGGGGGCGGCACCGGGGAGCTGTTTTTT. Encoded protein: CASSLSGGGTGELFF. Supplemented by reference TRBV19 and TRBJ2-2, the full variable domain reads DGGITQSPKYLFRKEGQNVTLSCEQNLNHDAMYWYRQDPGQGLRLIYYSQIVNDFQKGDIAEGYSVSREKKESFPLTVTSAQKNPTAFYLCASSLSGGGTGELFFGEGSRLTVL.

The rearrangement links TRBV15 to TRBJ1-6; D remains unclear. CDR3 length: 13 residues. V was shortened by 3 bases and J by 6 bases, with 6 bases between the two germline ends. The germline V gene encodes CDR1 LNHNV and CDR2 YYDKDF (reference sequence). This chain's CDR3 is CATSSRFNSPLHF. CDR3 nucleotides: TGTGCCACCAGCAGTAGATTTAATTCACCCCTCCACTTT.

The chain is built from TRBV7-2 and TRBJ1-5, with 9 bases identical to TRBD1. This CDR3 has 16 residues. Germline-derived CDR1 and CDR2 are SGHTA and FQGNSA. The V gene end was trimmed by 5 bases and the J gene end by 0 bases; junction bases not matched to a gene: 5. The CDR3 reads CASSTQGAISNQPQHF. CDR3 in DNA: TGTGCCAGCAGCACACAGGGGGCGATTAGCAATCAGCCCCAGCATTTT.

J is TRBJ2-7 and V is TRBV11-2, with D possibly matching TRBD1 (6 bases). CDR3 size: 15 residues. CDR1 is SGHAT, CDR2 FQNNGV, per germline. The V end was cut by 1 base, the J end by 2 bases, with 12 bases between. CDR3 sequence: CASSLVGSGAYEQYF. Written as DNA, the CDR3 is TGTGCCAGCAGCTTAGTAGGTTCAGGGGCCTACGAGCAGTACTTC.

The rearrangement joins TRBV7-9 to TRBJ1-2; 11 bases are shared with TRBD1. Germline V gives CDR1 SEHNR, CDR2 FQNEAQ (reference sequence). The CDR3 runs 15 residues. Trimming at V came to 3 bases and at J to 4 bases, leaving 4 bases not matched to a gene. This chain's CDR3 is CASSFVGQGGYGYTF. The CDR3 DNA sequence: TGTGCCAGCAGCTTTGTGGGACAGGGGGGCTATGGCTACACCTTC.

V usage is TRBV20-1 and J usage is TRBJ2-5; D not resolved. Trimming cost V 3 bases and J 5 bases, with 10 bases left between them. The CDR3 is 12 amino acids. Looked up from germline, CDR1 is DFQATT and CDR2 is SNEGSKA (reference sequence). The CDR3 bases are TGCAGTGCTAGTGGGTCGTGGGAGACCCAGTACTTC. Translated, it gives CSASGSWETQYF.

The rearrangement uses TRBV13 and TRBJ2-3; the D gene is possibly TRBD2 (6 bases). Trimming took 2 bases from V and 1 from J, leaving 10 bases between them. In germline, CDR1 is PRHDT, CDR2 FYEKMQ (reference sequence). This CDR3 is built from 15 residues. CDR3 nucleotides: TGTGCCAGCAGCTTAATGGCTAGCGGCACAGATACGCAGTATTTT. Translating gives CASSLMASGTDTQYF. The variable domain in full, completed from reference TRBV13 and TRBJ2-3, reads AAGVIQSPRHLIKEKRETATLKCYPIPRHDTVYWYQQGPGQDPQFLISFYEKMQSDKGSIPDRFSAQQFSDYHSELNMSSLELGDSALYFCASSLMASGTDTQYFGPGTRLTVL.

In its sample, this clone was seen once. The chain's CDR3 is CASSLTSSGLDTQYF. Here the CDR3 DNA reads TGTGCCAGCAGCTTAACGTCTAGCGGGCTTGATACGCAGTATTTT. This rearrangement joins TRBV11-2 to TRBJ2-3; 8 nucleotides agree with TRBD2. This CDR3 has 15 residues. The V gene's germline CDR1 is SGHAT and CDR2 FQNNGV. V gave up 2 bases and J gave up 6 bases; unmatched junction bases: 7.

The V and J genes are TRBV5-1 and TRBJ1-3; no reliable D call. Germline CDR1 reads SGHRS; CDR2 reads YFSETQ. There are 15 residues in the CDR3. Trimming stripped 2 bases from V and 0 bases from J, with 9 bases between. The CDR3 DNA reads TGCGCCAGCAGCTTTTCTTCGGACTCTGGAAACACCATATATTTT. Its protein is CASSFSSDSGNTIYF. Based on the CDR3 plus reference TRBV5-1 and TRBJ1-3, the full variable domain is KAGVTQTPRYLIKTRGQQVTLSCSPISGHRSVSWYQQTPGQGLQFLFEYFSETQRNKGNFPGRFSGRQFSNSRSEMNVSTLELGDSALYLCASSFSSDSGNTIYFGEGSWLTVV.

This rearrangement joins TRBV6-5 to TRBJ1-1; D is unclear. Germline V lookup: CDR1 MNHEY, CDR2 SVGAGI. The length of the CDR3 is 14 residues. Trimming took off 0 bases at V and 1 base at J, with 6 bases between the two ends. The CDR3 region has the DNA TGTGCCAGCAGTTACTCTGTAGGGAACACTGAAGCTTTCTTT. It yields the protein CASSYSVGNTEAFF.

V is TRBV3-1 (or the pseudogene TRBV3-2) and J is TRBJ1-1, with TRBD1 as a possible D gene (5 bases). Germline CDR1 and CDR2: LGHDT and YNNKEL (reference sequence). CDR3 length: 16 amino acids. Trimming shortened V by 1 base and J by 1 base, and 13 bases separated the two germline ends. The DNA for the CDR3 is TGTGCCAGCAGCCAAGGAGGAGGGGCTAGGAACACTGAAGCTTTCTTT. This codes for CASSQGGGARNTEAFF.

The genes are TRBV28 and TRBJ1-2, with a weak D call TRBD1 (6 bases). V shed 2 bases and J shed 8 bases, with 12 bases lying between them. Germline V lookup: CDR1 MDHEN, CDR2 SYDVKM. The CDR3 totals 13 residues. The CDR3 loop is CASSLTTGRGYTF. CDR3 in DNA: TGTGCCAGCAGTTTAACGACAGGACGAGGCTACACCTTC.

This chain's CDR3 is CAISDGQANTEAFF. The CDR3 DNA reads TGTGCCATCAGTGATGGACAGGCGAACACTGAAGCTTTCTTT. The chain employs TRBV10-3 and TRBJ1-1; 7 positions agree with TRBD1. V shed 3 bases and J 1 base; nucleotides not matched to a gene: 2. The germline CDR1 and CDR2 sequences are ENHRY and SYGVKD. This CDR3 has 14 residues.

The rearrangement joins TRBV7-2 to TRBJ1-1, with 10 bases that match TRBD1. The germline V gene encodes CDR1 SGHTA and CDR2 FQGNSA. The CDR3 runs to 17 residues. V trimming: 1 base; J trimming: 4 bases; junction bases outside the gene matches: 9. CDR3 amino acids: CASSLEGTGVFRTEAFF. CDR3 DNA: TGTGCCAGCAGCTTAGAAGGGACAGGGGTTTTTCGCACTGAAGCTTTCTTT.

The chain employs TRBV5-1 and TRBJ2-1, with TRBD2 identical over 8 bases. V was clipped by 1 base and J by 8 bases; unmatched bases: 8. The CDR3 is made up of 15 amino acids. Germline V gene data show CDR1 as SGHRS and CDR2 as YFSETQ. This chain's CDR3 is CASSLTSGGVHEQFF. The CDR3, as DNA: TGCGCCAGCAGCTTGACTAGCGGCGGTGTCCATGAGCAGTTCTTC.

The rearrangement joins TRBV28 to TRBJ2-7; D is uncertain. Trimming removed 4 bases at V and 0 bases at J, with 10 bases between. The CDR3 totals 14 residues. CDR1 MDHEN and CDR2 SYDVKM come from the germline V gene. Here the CDR3 DNA reads TGTGCCAGCAGTTCGCCGTTCAGCTCCTACGAGCAGTACTTC. It codes for CASSSPFSSYEQYF.

The chain couples TRBV5-1 to TRBJ1-5; D call uncertain. Trimming took off 2 bases at V and 0 bases at J, with 15 bases between the two ends. Germline V gene lookup returns CDR1 SGHRS and CDR2 YFSETQ. This CDR3 is 17 amino acids long. Here the CDR3 DNA reads TGCGCCAGCAGCTTTCCCGGCGGTCTCTATAGCAATCAGCCCCAGCATTTT. As protein: CASSFPGGLYSNQPQHF. The full variable domain, rest sourced from reference TRBV5-1 and TRBJ1-5, is KAGVTQTPRYLIKTRGQQVTLSCSPISGHRSVSWYQQTPGQGLQFLFEYFSETQRNKGNFPGRFSGRQFSNSRSEMNVSTLELGDSALYLCASSFPGGLYSNQPQHFGDGTRLSIL.

CDR3 region: CASSESPLAAYNEQFF. CDR3 coding DNA: TGCGCCAGCAGTGAGTCCCCCCTAGCGGCCTACAATGAGCAGTTCTTC. The chain recombines TRBV10-1 with TRBJ2-1, with 7 bases identical to TRBD2. This CDR3 is built from 16 residues. Looked up from germline, CDR1 is WNHNN and CDR2 is SYGVQD (reference sequence). V was pared by 0 bases and J by 2 bases, with 4 bases of the junction left unmatched.

The chain couples TRBV28 to TRBJ2-1; 9 bases match TRBD2. There are 17 residues in the CDR3. The V gene end was trimmed by 7 bases and the J gene end by 2 bases; junction bases not matched to a gene: 12. Germline V CDR1 and CDR2: MDHEN, SYDVKM. The CDR3 DNA is TGTGCCAGCACTTCCTCTAGCGGGACCACCACCTACAATGAGCAGTTCTTC. It yields the protein CASTSSSGTTTYNEQFF.

The chain recombines TRBV5-4 with TRBJ2-3, with D uncertain. The CDR3 consists of 12 residues. Trimming removed 4 bases from V and 9 bases from J, with 12 bases in between. CDR1 and CDR2 (germline): SGHNT, YYREEE (reference sequence). This CDR3 reads CASSRDRATQYF. The DNA for the CDR3 is TGTGCCAGCAGCCGCGACCGGGCCACGCAGTATTTT.

The chain has TRBV9 and TRBJ1-2, with 8 positions matching TRBD1. In germline, CDR1 is SGDLS, CDR2 YYNGEE. The V and J ends lost 0 bases and 8 bases, in that order; junction bases with no gene match: 12. CDR3 size: 16 residues. The CDR3 coding sequence is TGTGCCAGCAGCGTAGCTGGGGACAGGTCATTGTTCGGCTACACCTTC. This translates into CASSVAGDRSLFGYTF.

A single count supports this clone. DNA for the CDR3: TGTGCCAGCAGTAAAGGGGGCAGCTCCTACAATGAGCAGTTCTTC. Protein product: CASSKGGSSYNEQFF. The chain joins TRBV6-2 or TRBV6-3 to TRBJ2-1; TRBD1 aligns across 7 bases. The V gene end was trimmed by 5 bases and the J gene end by 0 bases; junction bases not matched to a gene: 4. Germline V gene data show CDR1 as MNHEY and CDR2 as SVGEGT. There are 15 residues in the CDR3.

The gene calls are TRBV5-1 and TRBJ1-6, with a possible D match to TRBD1 (6 bases). Trimming shortened V by 3 bases and J by 12 bases, and 16 bases separated the two germline ends. This CDR3 contains 14 residues. The germline CDR1 and CDR2 sequences are SGHRS and YFSETQ. The CDR3 DNA is TGCGCCAGCAGCTCCGACACAGGGTTGGGACCCCTCCACTTT. Amino acid sequence: CASSSDTGLGPLHF.